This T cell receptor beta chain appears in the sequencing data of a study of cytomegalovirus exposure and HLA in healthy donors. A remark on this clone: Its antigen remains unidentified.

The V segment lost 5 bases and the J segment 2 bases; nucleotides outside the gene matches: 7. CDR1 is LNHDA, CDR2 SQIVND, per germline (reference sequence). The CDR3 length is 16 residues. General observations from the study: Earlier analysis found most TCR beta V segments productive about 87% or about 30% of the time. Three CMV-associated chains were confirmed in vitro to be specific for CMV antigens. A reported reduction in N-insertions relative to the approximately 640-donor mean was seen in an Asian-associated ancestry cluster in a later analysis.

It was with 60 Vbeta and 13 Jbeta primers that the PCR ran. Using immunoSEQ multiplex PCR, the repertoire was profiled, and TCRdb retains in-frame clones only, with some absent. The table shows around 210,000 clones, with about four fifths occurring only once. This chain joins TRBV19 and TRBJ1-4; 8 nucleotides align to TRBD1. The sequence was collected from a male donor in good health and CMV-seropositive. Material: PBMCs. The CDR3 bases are TGTGCCAGTAGTCGACAGGGGTTCAGGACTAATGAAAAACTGTTTTTT. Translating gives CASSRQGFRTNEKLFF. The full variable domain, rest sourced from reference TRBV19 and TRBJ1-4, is DGGITQSPKYLFRKEGQNVTLSCEQNLNHDAMYWYRQDPGQGLRLIYYSQIVNDFQKGDIAEGYSVSREKKESFPLTVTSAQKNPTAFYLCASSRQGFRTNEKLFFGSGTQLSVL.